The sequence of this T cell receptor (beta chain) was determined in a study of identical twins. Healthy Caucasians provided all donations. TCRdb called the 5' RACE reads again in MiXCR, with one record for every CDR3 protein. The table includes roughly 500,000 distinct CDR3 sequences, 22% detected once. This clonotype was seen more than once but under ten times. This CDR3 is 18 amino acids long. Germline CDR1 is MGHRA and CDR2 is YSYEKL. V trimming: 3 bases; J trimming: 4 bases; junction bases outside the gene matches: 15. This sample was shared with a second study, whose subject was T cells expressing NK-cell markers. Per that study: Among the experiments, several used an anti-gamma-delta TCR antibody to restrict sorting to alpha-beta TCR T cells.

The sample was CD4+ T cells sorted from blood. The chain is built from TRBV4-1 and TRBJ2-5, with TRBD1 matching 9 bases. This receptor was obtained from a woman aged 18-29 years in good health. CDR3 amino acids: CASSQTTGQGTKGETQYF. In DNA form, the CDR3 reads TGCGCCAGCAGCCAGACCACCGGACAGGGGACGAAGGGAGAGACCCAGTACTTC.